The clone carrying this T cell receptor beta chain was seen at least ten times. TCRdb independently ran MiXCR on the 5' RACE reads; one entry per CDR3 protein. This table has tens of thousands of distinct CDR3 sequences, 6% to 7.5% appearing once. This specimen belongs to a study of CD8 T cells in ankylosing spondylitis. The CDR3 has 16 residues. V shed 5 bases and J 0 bases; nucleotides not matched to a gene: 5. The V gene's germline CDR1 is SGHAT and CDR2 FQNNGV. The source material was blood, either unsorted or a sorted T cell fraction (not recorded which). The clonotype comes from a female donor with ankylosing spondylitis or in good health (not recorded which). The rearrangement links TRBV11-2 to TRBJ1-1, with 11 nucleotides matching TRBD1. The CDR3 DNA follows: TGTGCCAGCAGCCTCTGGGACAGGGGGTTGAACACTGAAGCTTTCTTT. Its translation is CASSLWDRGLNTEAFF.